A single sample is the source of the 2 T cell receptor beta chains below, sequenced in a study of T cells in Graves' hyperthyroidism and ophthalmopathy. The source material, RNA transcripts, was used to amplify TCR beta CDR3 regions. The study used the HTBI primer set for a first-round RT-PCR of the TCR CDR3. TCRdb called the multiplex PCR reads again in MiXCR, with one record for every CDR3 protein. Of around 600,000 distinct CDR3 sequences detected, roughly 16% appear once; the ten largest clones hold approximately 3.5%. Sequencing was done on a sample of blood. These receptors were obtained from a woman between 40 and 55 years old with Graves' ophthalmopathy.

This clonotype came up many times. The chain employs TRBV10-2 and TRBJ1-4, with a tentative D call TRBD1 (6 bases). V lost 3 bases and J lost 8, with 16 bases in between. The CDR3 is 15 residues long. Germline values: CDR1 WSHSY, CDR2 SAAADI. CDR3: CASSDKTGGLEKLFF. For the CDR3, the DNA is TGCGCCAGCAGTGATAAGACCGGGGGGCTGGAAAAACTGTTTTTT.

This chain uses TRBV19 with TRBJ1-4; 7 bases line up with TRBD1. V lost 4 bases to trimming and J lost 6 bases; unmatched junction nucleotides: 8. The germline CDR1 and CDR2 sequences are LNHDA and SQIVND (reference sequence). CDR3 length: 15 residues. CDR3 region: CASSTYRGMDEKLFF. DNA for the CDR3: TGTGCCAGTAGTACCTACAGGGGAATGGATGAAAAACTGTTTTTT.